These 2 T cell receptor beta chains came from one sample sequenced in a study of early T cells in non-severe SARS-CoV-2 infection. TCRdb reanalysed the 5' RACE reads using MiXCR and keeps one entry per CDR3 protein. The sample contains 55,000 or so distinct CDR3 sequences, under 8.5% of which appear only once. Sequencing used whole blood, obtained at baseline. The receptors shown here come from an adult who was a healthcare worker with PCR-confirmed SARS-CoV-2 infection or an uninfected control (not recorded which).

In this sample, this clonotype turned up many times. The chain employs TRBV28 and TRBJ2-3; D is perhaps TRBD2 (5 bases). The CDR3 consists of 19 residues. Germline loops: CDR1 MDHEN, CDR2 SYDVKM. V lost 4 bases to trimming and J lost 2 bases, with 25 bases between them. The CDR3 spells CASSSFLPLLGGFTDTQYF. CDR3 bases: TGTGCCAGCAGTTCTTTTCTCCCACTCCTTGGAGGTTTCACAGATACGCAGTATTTT.

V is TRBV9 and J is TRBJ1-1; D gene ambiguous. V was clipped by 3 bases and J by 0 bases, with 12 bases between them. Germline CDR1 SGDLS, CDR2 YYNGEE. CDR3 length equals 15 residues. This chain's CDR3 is CASSGRRSMNTEAFF. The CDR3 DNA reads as TGTGCCAGCAGCGGACGCAGGAGCATGAACACTGAAGCTTTCTTT.